This section outlines one T cell receptor (beta chain) sequence together with its context. Its target antigen remains unknown. No qualities accompany the bases; no much larger clone lies one base away. Clipping removes 6 bases from V and 0 bases from J, with 6 as the unmatched junction base count. The germline V gene provides CDR1 LGHNT and CDR2 FRNRAP. The CDR3 measures 16 amino acids from cysteine to phenylalanine. Solely the CDR3 DNA is kept, with 48 bases framed from the first base. Only healthy Caucasian donors were included. The library was built by means of 5' RACE. For sequencing, an Illumina HiSeq 2000 was employed. Template switching introduced a universal primer binding site; the final cDNA contained a unique molecular identifier, enabling accurate counting of TCR cDNA molecules. First-strand cDNA for TCR alpha and beta chains was synthesized from specific primers in the conserved constant-segment region. To control for contamination, each cDNA library was double barcoded with a SMART-Mk sample barcode plus Illumina barcodes. TruSeq adapter sequences along with Illumina sample barcodes were introduced in two successive PCR steps. Sequencing of the TCR alpha and beta cDNA libraries was done on the Illumina HiSeq platform using custom primers. Per the source publication's procedure: Raw reads were processed with MiGEC to extract unique molecular identifiers, and MiXCR was used to determine CDR3 positions. Recombination models were inferred per individual with the repgenHMM and IGoR tools using an EM algorithm. The tcR package in R was used for shared clonotype analysis, with sharing normalized by the product of cloneset sizes. To study raw recombination without the effects of thymic and clonal selection, out-of-frame nonproductive sequences were analyzed. TCRdb applied fastp at Q25 and MiXCR to the public reads, then kept only in-frame beta chains. All rows with the same CDR3 protein become a single entry with the most common DNA and genes. The V and J calls and clone size are TCRdb's, not the authors'. The table for this sample lists 1.5 million to 2 million distinct CDR3 sequences; roughly a third of them were counted only once. Of the sample, 0.25% to 0.3% is held by the ten largest clones.

The entry originates in a study of identical twins listed by TCRdb under 2016. Broadly, across the study: To test whether fetal clonotypes persist, this study deep-sequenced TCR alpha and beta repertoires from monozygotic twins, from unrelated adults of various ages, and from cord blood. Replicate twin experiments were performed at different times using different library preparation protocols to rule out contamination.

Points the paper makes about the study in general: In monozygotic twins, out-of-frame TCR alpha sharing was systematically underestimated by recombination models, although the models agreed with sharing between unrelated individuals. Excess twin sharing in beta out-of-frame sequences was weaker because fewer shared sequences lowered the signal-to-noise ratio. Compared with coincidental sharing between unrelated individuals, out-of-frame TCR alpha sequences shared between twins had an excess of sequences with low generation probability. Because the same donors could not be followed over many years, the conclusions depended on cross-sectional statistical analysis. Fewer insertions were carried by abundant cord blood beta clonotypes, a similar but weaker trend appeared in young adult naive repertoires, and no such trend appeared in memory repertoires. Invariant T cells such as MAIT and iNKT could partly confound zero-insertion analyses, though diverse VJ usage argued against this for most clonotypes.

Sequenced: cord blood. This chain joins TRBV12-5 to TRBJ2-3, with 10 bases matching TRBD2. The TCR originated in a newborn girl in good health. The CDR3: CASGPGLAESTDTQYF. The DNA sequence is given as TGTGCTAGTGGGCCCGGACTAGCGGAGAGCACAGATACGCAGTATTTT.